This entry lists 24 T cell receptor beta chains sequenced from one sample in a study of blood T cell repertoires in COVID-19. The data were produced by immunoSEQ multiplex PCR, yet TCRdb's version contains in-frame clones alone and is incomplete. Among about 150,000 clones, more than 80% were seen once, and the ten largest hold less than 2.5%. Sequencing was carried out using peripheral blood. These receptors were obtained from a man between 70 and 80 years old with acute or convalescent COVID-19.

The chain uses TRBV6-5 and TRBJ2-3; D unclear. V shed 0 bases and J shed 0 bases, with 7 bases lying between them. This CDR3 region has 15 residues. The germline gives CDR1 MNHEY, CDR2 SVGAGI. CDR3 residues: CASSYSAVSTDTQYF. As DNA, the CDR3 is TGTGCCAGCAGTTACTCGGCAGTTAGCACAGATACGCAGTATTTT.

This sequence joins TRBV30 and TRBJ1-1; D gene unclear. Germline V lookup: CDR1 GTSNPN, CDR2 SVGIG (reference sequence). The ends were cut back, 2 bases at V and 8 bases at J, with 9 bases in the middle. The CDR3 has 11 amino acids. The CDR3 loop reads CAWSKQIEAFF. CDR3 sequence (DNA): TGTGCCTGGAGTAAACAGATCGAAGCTTTCTTT.

V is TRBV5-1 and J is TRBJ2-5; 8 bases map to TRBD1. The CDR3 is 15 amino acids. With V trimmed by 7 bases and J by 4 bases, 12 bases remained unmatched. Germline V gives CDR1 SGHRS, CDR2 YFSETQ. CDR3 in amino acids: CASFRGQGIAETQYF. The CDR3, as DNA: TGCGCCAGCTTCCGAGGACAGGGTATAGCAGAGACCCAGTACTTC.

The CDR3 DNA sequence: TGTGCCATCAGCCAGACTAGCGGGAAGGCGGGAGTCGAGCAGTACTTC. Protein: CAISQTSGKAGVEQYF. The rearrangement uses TRBV10-3 and TRBJ2-7, with 11 bases matching TRBD2. V was pared by 6 bases and J by 6 bases, with 13 bases of the junction left unmatched. The length of the CDR3 is 16 residues. CDR1 and CDR2 from the germline V gene are ENHRY and SYGVKD.

This clone was counted a few times. The J gene is TRBJ2-1, the V gene TRBV7-9; D not certain. Germline CDR1 reads SEHNR; CDR2 reads FQNEAQ (reference sequence). Trimming removed 0 bases from V and 7 bases from J, with 7 bases in between. The CDR3 runs to 13 residues. The CDR3 bases are TGTGCCAGCAGCTTAGCACAAGTTAATGAGCAGTTCTTC. Its translation: CASSLAQVNEQFF.

The chain joins TRBV30 to TRBJ1-6; 12 nucleotides match TRBD1. Germline V gives CDR1 GTSNPN, CDR2 SVGIG (reference sequence). The V and J ends lost 1 base and 6 bases, in that order; junction bases with no gene match: 10. The CDR3 consists of 18 residues. The DNA of the CDR3 is TGTGCCTGGAGTGCCGGGACAGGGGGCTCGTCAAGTAATTCACCCCTCCACTTT. Translating it yields CAWSAGTGGSSSNSPLHF.

This clone was seen a few times. The chain carries TRBV5-4 and TRBJ1-5, with unresolved D. In germline, CDR1 is SGHNT, CDR2 YYREEE (reference sequence). This CDR3 region has 16 residues. V was shortened by 0 bases and J by 0 bases, with 10 bases between the two germline ends. CDR3 loop: CASSLDGQFSNQPQHF. As DNA, the CDR3 is TGTGCCAGCAGCTTGGATGGCCAATTTAGCAATCAGCCCCAGCATTTT.

The chain uses TRBV6-5 and TRBJ1-2; D not resolved. With 4 bases removed from V and 3 bases from J, the gap between germline ends came to 15 bases. The CDR3 loop spans 15 amino acids. Germline V CDR1 and CDR2: MNHEY, SVGAGI. CDR3 region: CASSSPAGGDYGYTF. CDR3 sequence (DNA): TGTGCCAGCAGTTCGCCGGCGGGCGGGGACTATGGCTACACCTTC.

V gene TRBV5-1 combines with J gene TRBJ1-6; 8 bases fit TRBD1. Trimming at V came to 4 bases and at J to 7 bases, leaving 19 bases not matched to a gene. From germline, CDR1 is SGHRS and CDR2 YFSETQ. The CDR3 is 19 amino acids. CDR3 amino acids: CASSKAYERQGRWNSPLHF. CDR3 nucleotide sequence: TGCGCCAGCAGCAAAGCATATGAAAGACAGGGGCGCTGGAATTCACCCCTCCACTTT.

This rearrangement joins TRBV7-8 to TRBJ2-1, with 7 bases aligning to TRBD1. The CDR3 is 16 amino acids. In germline, CDR1 is SGHVS, CDR2 FQNEAQ. Losses at the gene ends were 5 bases for V and 0 bases for J; bases not matched to a gene: 7. DNA for the CDR3: TGTGCCAGCAGCCCCTTACAGGGGAGCTCCTACAATGAGCAGTTCTTC. Residues: CASSPLQGSSYNEQFF. Variable domain in full (rest from reference TRBV7-8 and TRBJ2-1): GAGVSQSPRYKVAKRGQDVALRCDPISGHVSLFWYQQALGQGPEFLTYFQNEAQLDKSGLPSDRFFAERPEGSVSTLKIQRTQQEDSAVYLCASSPLQGSSYNEQFFGPGTRLTVL.

Here the CDR3 reads CATSTMSGSMNTGELFF. The CDR3 bases are TGTGCCACCAGCACCATGAGCGGGAGTATGAACACCGGGGAGCTGTTTTTT. V gene TRBV15 combines with J gene TRBJ2-2; 8 nucleotides align to TRBD2. The ends lost 4 bases at V and 1 base at J; junction bases unmatched: 8. CDR3 size: 17 residues. The germline V gene has CDR1 LNHNV and CDR2 YYDKDF (reference sequence).

The rearrangement links TRBV5-1 to TRBJ2-2; 7 bases match TRBD1. This CDR3 has 15 residues. Per the germline V gene, CDR1 is SGHRS and CDR2 is YFSETQ. J gave up 1 base and V 3 bases, and 3 bases lay outside the gene matches. CDR3 bases: TGCGCCAGCAGCTACCGACAGGGGAACACCGGGGAGCTGTTTTTT. Translation gives CASSYRQGNTGELFF.

The chain combines TRBV5-1 with TRBJ2-5, with 7 bases aligning to TRBD1. The V and J ends lost 2 bases and 1 base, in that order; junction bases with no gene match: 5. CDR1 and CDR2 (germline): SGHRS, YFSETQ. The CDR3 is made up of 15 amino acids. CDR3 sequence (DNA): TGCGCCAGCAGCTTCGGGACAGCCTTCCAAGAGACCCAGTACTTC. It is translated as CASSFGTAFQETQYF.

The chain carries TRBV19 and TRBJ2-3; 7 nucleotides line up with TRBD2. This CDR3 is built from 16 residues. Germline V CDR1 and CDR2: LNHDA, SQIVND (reference sequence). Germline trimming cut 4 bases from V and 0 bases from J; bases unmatched to any gene: 7. The CDR3: CASSSGGGPSTDTQYF. Here the CDR3 DNA reads TGTGCCAGTAGTAGTGGCGGGGGTCCTAGCACAGATACGCAGTATTTT.

This sequence joins TRBV7-2 and TRBJ1-3, with no clear D. The germline CDR1 and CDR2 sequences are SGHTA and FQGNSA. This CDR3 has 15 amino acids. V lost 7 bases and J 0 bases, leaving 13 bases between the germline ends. CDR3: CASTVSSSSGNTIYF. The CDR3 DNA reads TGTGCCAGCACCGTTTCTAGCAGCTCTGGAAACACCATATATTTT.

This clone was seen only a few times. The V gene is TRBV9, the J gene TRBJ1-4, with TRBD1 identical over 11 bases. Germline V gene lookup returns CDR1 SGDLS and CDR2 YYNGEE. This CDR3 contains 15 residues. The junction had 5 bases not matched to a gene; V was cut back by 4 bases and J by 6 bases. The CDR3 region is CASSRTGGAYEKLFF. The DNA for the CDR3 is TGTGCCAGCAGCAGGACAGGGGGCGCGTATGAAAAACTGTTTTTT.

This clone was detected only a few times. The gene calls are TRBV15 and TRBJ2-7; 13 bases map to TRBD2. The V and J ends lost 0 bases and 7 bases, in that order; junction bases with no gene match: 3. CDR1 is LNHNV, CDR2 YYDKDF, per germline (reference sequence). The CDR3 loop spans 15 amino acids. The CDR3 nucleotides read TGTGCCACCAGCAGAGATAGGACTAGCGGGAGAGAGCAGTACTTC. Its protein is CATSRDRTSGREQYF.

The genes are TRBV2 and TRBJ1-6, with a possible D match to TRBD1 (6 bases). The CDR3 runs 15 residues. Trimming removed 7 bases at V and 7 bases at J, with 17 bases between. Looked up from germline, CDR1 is SNHLY and CDR2 is FYNNEI. The CDR3: CASISSGTSNSPLHF. The CDR3 DNA follows: TGTGCCAGCATCTCCTCCGGGACATCAAATTCACCCCTCCACTTT.

The chain is built from TRBV2 and TRBJ1-4; weak D call: TRBD1 (6 bases). Per the germline V gene, CDR1 is SNHLY and CDR2 is FYNNEI. The CDR3 extends over 12 amino acids. Trimming stripped 7 bases from V and 8 bases from J, with 11 bases between. In DNA, the CDR3 is TGTGCCAGCAAGGCGGGGGCCGAAAAACTGTTTTTT. Encoded protein: CASKAGAEKLFF.

This clone has only one observation. This chain joins TRBV7-3 and TRBJ2-1; D not resolved. The CDR3 contains 16 residues. V was clipped by 4 bases and J by 8 bases, with 21 bases between them. Germline CDR1 reads SGHTA; CDR2 reads FQGTGA. CDR3 coding DNA: TGTGCCAGCAGCTCCCAGTTGGGCAGGCCTAAGGATGAGCAGTTCTTC. As protein: CASSSQLGRPKDEQFF.

This chain connects TRBV2 to TRBJ2-5, with 11 bases identical to TRBD1. This CDR3 spans 14 amino acids. With V trimmed by 8 bases and J by 4 bases, 6 bases remained unmatched. Looked up from germline, CDR1 is SNHLY and CDR2 is FYNNEI. The chain's CDR3 is CASRDRGEGETQYF. CDR3 sequence (DNA): TGTGCCAGCCGGGACAGGGGGGAAGGAGAGACCCAGTACTTC.

This chain links TRBV11-2 with TRBJ2-1; 8 nucleotides agree with TRBD1. Losses at the gene ends were 4 bases for V and 0 bases for J; bases not matched to a gene: 11. CDR1 SGHAT and CDR2 FQNNGV come from the germline V gene. This CDR3 region has 18 residues. This CDR3 is CASSSRGLAGNSYNEQFF. The CDR3 DNA follows: TGTGCCAGCAGCTCCAGGGGGCTGGCGGGAAACTCCTACAATGAGCAGTTCTTC.

The chain joins TRBV27 to TRBJ1-2, with a possible D match to TRBD1 (6 bases). Trimming removed 4 bases at V and 6 bases at J, with 12 bases between. CDR1 and CDR2 from the germline V gene are MNHEY and SMNVEV (reference sequence). CDR3 length equals 13 residues. CDR3 DNA: TGTGCCAGCAGTTACAGGGAGGGTAATGGCTACACCTTC. Translation gives CASSYREGNGYTF.

This sequence joins TRBV19 and TRBJ1-1; possibly TRBD1 for D (5 bases). The length of the CDR3 is 13 residues. The germline V and J ends were trimmed by 3 bases and 7 bases, with 12 bases remaining between them. Germline V gene sequence: CDR1 LNHDA, CDR2 SQIVND (reference sequence). CDR3 protein: CASSIAPTGEAFF. DNA of the CDR3: TGTGCCAGTAGTATTGCCCCCACAGGTGAAGCTTTCTTT.